This TCR beta chain was obtained from a study of lymphopenia after photon versus proton radiotherapy. Produced via immunoSEQ multiplex PCR; TCRdb's table is partial and in-frame only. The sample lists roughly 150,000 clones, roughly nine tenths seen once, with about 4.7% in the top ten. With 6 bases removed from V and 0 bases from J, the gap between germline ends came to 6 bases. CDR3 length: 13 amino acids. The V gene's germline CDR1 is MNHEY and CDR2 SVGAGI. The chain has TRBV6-5 and TRBJ2-1; unclear D gene. The sequencing used peripheral blood, collected from a patient treated with photon-based radiotherapy. This receptor was obtained from a man aged 45-60 years with gastric cancer. CDR3 nucleotide sequence: TGTGCCAGCAGATATGACTCCTACAATGAGCAGTTCTTC. This sequence encodes CASRYDSYNEQFF.